This T cell receptor beta chain was captured in a study of identifying expanded T cells in peripheral blood. Trimming took 2 bases from V and 0 from J, leaving 16 bases between them. Germline V gene data show CDR1 as SGHVS and CDR2 as FQNEAQ. This CDR3 comprises 18 residues. Worth noting for this clone: The antigen is unknown.

Findings of the study overall: Technical replicates showed around 1.2 changed clones; roughly two weeks roughly 16; four weeks 19.

Here immunoSEQ multiplex PCR was the method, and the copy in TCRdb shows in-frame clones only, minus some. Of roughly 75,000 clones listed, 90% are singletons. The source material was blood. The source of this sequence is a person aged 18-70 years in good health. The V and J genes are TRBV7-8 and TRBJ1-4, with D tentatively TRBD1 (5 bases). CDR3 nucleotide sequence: TGTGCCAGCAGCTTACTATTGGTACAGGTAGCAACTAATGAAAAACTGTTTTTT. Translated, it gives CASSLLLVQVATNEKLFF.